This T cell receptor (beta chain) originates from a study of cytomegalovirus exposure and HLA in healthy donors. The ends were cut back, 0 bases at V and 9 bases at J, with 15 bases in the middle. The V gene's germline CDR1 is LGHNA and CDR2 YSLEER. The CDR3 totals 15 residues. Nominally healthy donors were sampled, though unrecorded immune exposures were likely. PCR was performed using 60 Vbeta and 13 Jbeta primers. Some clones are missing from TCRdb's copy, which holds only in-frame ones; the method was immunoSEQ multiplex PCR. The sample contains approximately 130,000 clones, roughly 77% of which appear only once.

Specimen: PBMCs. V is TRBV4-3 and J is TRBJ2-4; D not resolved. The clonotype originates from a woman aged 40 to 50 in good health and CMV-seropositive. CDR3 loop: CASSQEVHRVGIQYF. Written as DNA, the CDR3 is TGCGCCAGCAGCCAAGAGGTGCACCGGGTGGGCATTCAGTACTTC.